The 8 T cell receptor beta chains in this list originate from one sample, sequenced in a study of shared clonotypes between healthy human individuals. Profiling relied on immunoSEQ multiplex PCR, and the TCRdb table lists in-frame clones only, not all of them. Among about 2.3 million clones, more than 80% were seen once, and the ten largest hold 0.39%. The sequenced material came from naive CD4+ T cells from PBMCs. Subset here: CD45RA+ positively selected. All receptors come from a man aged 18 to 30 in good health. Some clones in this sample may be carry-over from other donors' samples.

As regards this clone: Other DNA sequences in the sample encode the same CDR3. The chain employs TRBV15 and TRBJ2-3; D is undetermined. There are 13 residues in the CDR3. Trimming stripped 2 bases from V and 1 base from J, with 4 bases between. Germline CDR1 LNHNV, CDR2 YYDKDF (reference sequence). The CDR3 reads CATSRPGTDTQYF. In DNA form, the CDR3 reads TGTGCCACCAGCAGACCCGGCACAGATACGCAGTATTTT.

V usage is TRBV7-9 and J usage is TRBJ2-5, with 10 positions matching TRBD1. With 0 bases clipped from V and 1 base from J, the junction kept 2 bases outside the gene matches. Germline CDR1 reads SEHNR; CDR2 reads FQNEAQ (reference sequence). The CDR3 consists of 16 residues. CDR3 protein: CASSLAGDRGQETQYF. The CDR3 DNA reads as TGTGCCAGCAGCTTAGCAGGGGACAGGGGCCAAGAGACCCAGTACTTC. Drawing the rest from reference TRBV7-9 and TRBJ2-5, the complete variable domain is DTGVSQNPRHKITKRGQNVTFRCDPISEHNRLYWYRQTLGQGPEFLTYFQNEAQLEKSRLLSDRFSAERPKGSFSTLEIQRTEQGDSAMYLCASSLAGDRGQETQYFGPGTRLLVL.

The rearrangement uses TRBV29-1 and TRBJ2-7; 13 nucleotides agree with TRBD2. This CDR3 region has 16 residues. Germline loops: CDR1 SQVTM, CDR2 ANQGSEA. Trimming removed 4 bases from V and 5 bases from J; junction bases left unmatched: 11. CDR3 sequence: CSVVGLAGALYDEQYF. The CDR3 DNA reads as TGCAGCGTTGTCGGACTAGCGGGAGCCCTATATGACGAGCAGTACTTC.

The chain uses TRBV30 and TRBJ2-3; D not certain. CDR1 GTSNPN and CDR2 SVGIG come from the germline V gene (reference sequence). The CDR3 sequence is 13 residues long. Trimming took 0 bases from V and 4 from J, leaving 8 bases between them. CDR3 amino acids: CAWSVTPPDTQYF. The CDR3, as DNA: TGTGCCTGGAGTGTAACCCCCCCAGATACGCAGTATTTT.

This chain links TRBV29-1 with TRBJ2-7, with TRBD2 matching 8 bases. CDR3 length equals 14 residues. Germline lookup yields CDR1 SQVTM and CDR2 ANQGSEA. V was pared by 6 bases and J by 6 bases, with 13 bases of the junction left unmatched. CDR3 DNA sequence: TGCAGCGTCGGCACTAGCGGCCCTCCGAGCGAGCAGTACTTC. It specifies CSVGTSGPPSEQYF.

The V gene is TRBV28, the J gene TRBJ1-1; unclear D gene. CDR1 and CDR2 (germline): MDHEN, SYDVKM. There are 14 residues in the CDR3. Trimming shortened V by 3 bases and J by 3 bases, and 11 bases separated the two germline ends. CDR3 sequence: CASSFIGKDTEAFF. The CDR3 bases are TGTGCCAGCAGTTTTATAGGGAAGGACACTGAAGCTTTCTTT. The full variable domain, in which reference TRBV28 and TRBJ1-1 provide the parts outside the CDR3, is DVKVTQSSRYLVKRTGEKVFLECVQDMDHENMFWYRQDPGLGLRLIYFSYDVKMKEKGDIPEGYSVSREKKERFSLILESASTNQTSMYLCASSFIGKDTEAFFGQGTRLTVV.

The V call is TRBV5-1, the J call TRBJ1-5; maybe TRBD1 (6 bases). The germline CDR1 and CDR2 sequences are SGHRS and YFSETQ. This CDR3 is 15 amino acids long. Trimming took off 3 bases at V and 5 bases at J, with 15 bases between the two ends. Here the CDR3 reads CASSSGAGWDQPQHF. As DNA, the CDR3 is TGCGCCAGCAGCTCGGGGGCAGGGTGGGATCAGCCCCAGCATTTT. The variable domain in full, with the rest retrieved from reference TRBV5-1 and TRBJ1-5, is KAGVTQTPRYLIKTRGQQVTLSCSPISGHRSVSWYQQTPGQGLQFLFEYFSETQRNKGNFPGRFSGRQFSNSRSEMNVSTLELGDSALYLCASSSGAGWDQPQHFGDGTRLSIL.

The chain uses TRBV5-1 and TRBJ2-1, with a tentative D call TRBD2 (6 bases). Trimming took 7 bases from V and 0 from J, leaving 14 bases between them. From germline, CDR1 is SGHRS and CDR2 YFSETQ. The CDR3 length is 15 residues. As DNA, the CDR3 is TGCGCCAGCGGGTGGGGACTCAGCTCCTACAATGAGCAGTTCTTC. This sequence encodes CASGWGLSSYNEQFF.